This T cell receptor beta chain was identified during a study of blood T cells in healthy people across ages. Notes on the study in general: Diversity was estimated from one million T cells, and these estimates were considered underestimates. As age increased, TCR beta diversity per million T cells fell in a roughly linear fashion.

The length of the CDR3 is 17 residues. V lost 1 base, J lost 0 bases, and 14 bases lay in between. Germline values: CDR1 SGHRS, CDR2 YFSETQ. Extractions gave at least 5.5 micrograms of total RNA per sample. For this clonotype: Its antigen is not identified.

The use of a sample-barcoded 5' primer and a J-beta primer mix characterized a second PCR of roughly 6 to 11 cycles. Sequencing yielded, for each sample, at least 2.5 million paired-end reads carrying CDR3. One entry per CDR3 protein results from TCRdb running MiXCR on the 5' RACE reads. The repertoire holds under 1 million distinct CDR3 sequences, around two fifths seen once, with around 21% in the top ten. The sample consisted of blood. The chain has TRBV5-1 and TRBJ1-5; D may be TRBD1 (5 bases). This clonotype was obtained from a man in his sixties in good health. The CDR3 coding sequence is TGCGCCAGCAGCTTGTTGGGACTGAGCTATAGCAATCAGCCCCAGCATTTT. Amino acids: CASSLLGLSYSNQPQHF.